A single T cell receptor (beta chain) is shown here with its context. What antigen it recognizes has not been identified. No much larger clone exists at a distance of one base, and base qualities are not known. The library came from the immunoSEQ multiplex PCR assay. The published analysis was carried out like this. A statistical classification framework was built for diagnosing cytomegalovirus status from the catalog of TCR beta chain sequences. TCRdb retrieved this table from immuneACCESS and kept in-frame rearrangements only. Not all clones are present; in checked studies, unresolved V genes account for under half, and no reason is known for the remainder. The DNA gave D and trimming, while V, J and clone size come from that table. In this sample the table shows 120,000 or so clones, over 85% of which occur a single time. The ten biggest clones cover about 1.9% of the sample. CDR1 and CDR2, looked up from the germline V gene (reference sequence), are MNHNY and SVGAGI. Measured from the cysteine to the phenylalanine, the CDR3 is 15 residues long. Kept here is only the CDR3 DNA, which spans 45 bases and is read in frame from base 1. Trimming at the junction amounts to 1 base on V and 2 bases on J, and the germline ends lie 10 bases apart.

The sample belongs to a study of cytomegalovirus exposure and HLA in healthy donors (dated 2017 in TCRdb). Looking at the study overall: A later analysis indicated that the 130 or so validation repertoires were generated on the platform also employed for the roughly 730 repertoires of the first cohort. The study combined high-throughput TCR immunosequencing, statistical association of individual TCRs with disease status, and machine learning to predict cytomegalovirus infection status. The study aimed to test whether signatures of past pathogen exposure could be identified by cataloging public T cell receptors. Besides the first cohort of hundreds of subjects, a separate validation cohort made up of over 95 different subjects was used.

Donors formed part of the validation cohort, which comprised approximately 130 subjects and was distinct from the first cohort of 550 to 850 subjects. Results and caveats for the whole study, not just this receptor: In both the original and validation cohorts, the classifier was reported to diagnose cytomegalovirus status with high specificity and sensitivity. A later analysis lacked HLA typing for the validation cohort, so it scored co-occurrence in that cohort across all 120 or so repertoires. It was suggested by the authors that the approach could potentially be generalized to other disease states and immunological phenotypes. In a later analysis, TCRs clustered in the first cohort were found to also tend to co-occur in the 100 to 150 validation repertoires, with over 90% of cluster scores above 0. Across donors, most TCR sequences were observed very rarely, whereas some public TCRs were present in many individuals. In the study, some 180 TCR beta chains were listed as associated with cytomegalovirus. In vitro tests confirmed that a few of the cytomegalovirus-associated TCR beta chains recognize cytomegalovirus antigens.

This receptor was taken from a young woman in good health and CMV-seronegative. The chain employs TRBV6-6 and TRBJ2-3; TRBD2 is possibly the D segment (5 matching bases). The specimen was PBMCs. CDR3 loop: CASSYFTGFTDTQYF. In nucleotides, the sequence is TGTGCCAGCAGTTACTTTACGGGATTCACAGATACGCAGTATTTT.